This record covers a single TCR beta chain. The data are from a study of blood T cell repertoires in COVID-19. The germline V gene has CDR1 SNHLY and CDR2 FYNNEI. The V end was cut by 8 bases, the J end by 8 bases, with 21 bases between. The CDR3 is 15 residues long. TCRdb keeps only in-frame clones here, not all; method: immunoSEQ multiplex PCR. The sample consists of about 64,000 clones, about 66% of them appearing once. This TCR was sampled from a woman in her fifties or sixties who had been exposed to COVID-19. The sample consisted of PBMCs or T cells enriched from blood (not recorded which). The chain has TRBV2 and TRBJ1-4; a possible D gene is TRBD1 (6 bases). CDR3 coding DNA: TGTGCCAGCGACCAGGGGTTGCAATCGTCGGAAAAACTGTTTTTT. Its translation: CASDQGLQSSEKLFF.